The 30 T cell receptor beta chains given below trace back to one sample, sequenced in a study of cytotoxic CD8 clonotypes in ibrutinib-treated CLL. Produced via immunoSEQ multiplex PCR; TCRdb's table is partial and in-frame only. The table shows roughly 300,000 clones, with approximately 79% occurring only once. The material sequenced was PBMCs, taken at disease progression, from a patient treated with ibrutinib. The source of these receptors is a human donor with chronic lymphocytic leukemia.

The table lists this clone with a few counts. The CDR3 protein is CASRPGRSTDTQYF. CDR3 bases: TGTGCCAGCAGACCGGGACGGAGCACAGATACGCAGTATTTT. V is TRBV27 and J is TRBJ2-3; D tentatively reads TRBD1 or TRBD2 (5 bases each). Germline CDR1 reads MNHEY; CDR2 reads SMNVEV (reference sequence). This CDR3 spans 14 amino acids. Trimming shortened V by 6 bases and J by 0 bases, and 10 bases separated the two germline ends.

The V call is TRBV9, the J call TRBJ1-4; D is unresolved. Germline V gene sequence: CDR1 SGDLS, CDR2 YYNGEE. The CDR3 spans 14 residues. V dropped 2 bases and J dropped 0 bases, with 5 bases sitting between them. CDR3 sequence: CASSVLATNEKLFF. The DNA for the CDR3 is TGTGCCAGCAGCGTGCTCGCAACTAATGAAAAACTGTTTTTT.

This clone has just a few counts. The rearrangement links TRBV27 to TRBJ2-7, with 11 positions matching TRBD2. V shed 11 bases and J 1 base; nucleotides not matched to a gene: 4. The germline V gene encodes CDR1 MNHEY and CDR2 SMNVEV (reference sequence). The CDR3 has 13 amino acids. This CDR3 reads CARLAGGSYEQYF. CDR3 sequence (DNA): TGTGCCCGCCTAGCGGGAGGTTCCTACGAGCAGTACTTC.

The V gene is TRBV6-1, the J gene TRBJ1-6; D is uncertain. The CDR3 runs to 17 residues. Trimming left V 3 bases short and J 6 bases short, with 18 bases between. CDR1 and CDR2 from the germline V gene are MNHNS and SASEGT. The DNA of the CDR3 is TGTGCCAGCAGTGATGTCGGGAACCTAGGGCGTAATTCACCCCTCCACTTT. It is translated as CASSDVGNLGRNSPLHF.

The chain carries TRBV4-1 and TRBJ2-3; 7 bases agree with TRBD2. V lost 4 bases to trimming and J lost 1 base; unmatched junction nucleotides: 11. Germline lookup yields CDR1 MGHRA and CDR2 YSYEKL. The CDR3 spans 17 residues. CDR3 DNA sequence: TGCGCCAGCAGCCCCCAACTCGGGGGGACCGGCACAGATACGCAGTATTTT. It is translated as CASSPQLGGTGTDTQYF.

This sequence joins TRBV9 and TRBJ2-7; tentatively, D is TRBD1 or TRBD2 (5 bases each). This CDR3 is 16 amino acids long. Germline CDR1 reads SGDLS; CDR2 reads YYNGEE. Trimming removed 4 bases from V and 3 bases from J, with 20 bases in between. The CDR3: CASSPTWGFGDYEQYF. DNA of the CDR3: TGTGCCAGCAGCCCAACATGGGGGTTTGGAGACTACGAGCAGTACTTC.

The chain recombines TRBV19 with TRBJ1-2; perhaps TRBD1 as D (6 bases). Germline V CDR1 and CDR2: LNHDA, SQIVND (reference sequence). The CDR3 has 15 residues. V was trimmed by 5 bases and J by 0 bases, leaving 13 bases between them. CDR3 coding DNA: TGTGCCAGTAGTCGGCGGGACAAAGCTAACTATGGCTACACCTTC. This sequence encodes CASSRRDKANYGYTF. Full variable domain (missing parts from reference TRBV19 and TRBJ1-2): DGGITQSPKYLFRKEGQNVTLSCEQNLNHDAMYWYRQDPGQGLRLIYYSQIVNDFQKGDIAEGYSVSREKKESFPLTVTSAQKNPTAFYLCASSRRDKANYGYTFGSGTRLTVV.

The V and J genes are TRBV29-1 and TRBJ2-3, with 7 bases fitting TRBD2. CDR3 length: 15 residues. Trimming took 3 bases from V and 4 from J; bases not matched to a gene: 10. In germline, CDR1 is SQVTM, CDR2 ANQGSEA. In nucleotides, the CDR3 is TGCAGCGTTGAGCCGCGGGCGGGAGAGGCAGATACGCAGTATTTT. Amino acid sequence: CSVEPRAGEADTQYF.

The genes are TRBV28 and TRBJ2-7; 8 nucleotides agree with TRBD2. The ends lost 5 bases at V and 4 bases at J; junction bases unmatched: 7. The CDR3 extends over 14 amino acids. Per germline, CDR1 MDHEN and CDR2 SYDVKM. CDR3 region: CASSTYSGAYEQYF. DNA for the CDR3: TGTGCCAGCAGTACCTATAGCGGGGCGTACGAGCAGTACTTC. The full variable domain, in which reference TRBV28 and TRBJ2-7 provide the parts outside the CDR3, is DVKVTQSSRYLVKRTGEKVFLECVQDMDHENMFWYRQDPGLGLRLIYFSYDVKMKEKGDIPEGYSVSREKKERFSLILESASTNQTSMYLCASSTYSGAYEQYFGPGTRLTVT.

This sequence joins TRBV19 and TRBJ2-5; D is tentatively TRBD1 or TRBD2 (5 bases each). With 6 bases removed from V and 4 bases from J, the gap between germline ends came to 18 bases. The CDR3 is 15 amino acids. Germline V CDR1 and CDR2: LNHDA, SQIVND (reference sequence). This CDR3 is CASSRDHRVGETQYF. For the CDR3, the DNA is TGTGCCAGTAGCCGGGACCACCGGGTGGGAGAGACCCAGTACTTC. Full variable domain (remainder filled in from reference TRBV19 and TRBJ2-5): DGGITQSPKYLFRKEGQNVTLSCEQNLNHDAMYWYRQDPGQGLRLIYYSQIVNDFQKGDIAEGYSVSREKKESFPLTVTSAQKNPTAFYLCASSRDHRVGETQYFGPGTRLLVL.

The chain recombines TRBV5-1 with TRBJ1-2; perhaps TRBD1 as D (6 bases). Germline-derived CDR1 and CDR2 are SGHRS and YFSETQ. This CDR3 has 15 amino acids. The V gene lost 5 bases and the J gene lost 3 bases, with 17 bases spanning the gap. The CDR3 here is CASRQGTKIDYGYTF. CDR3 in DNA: TGCGCCAGCAGGCAAGGGACAAAGATAGACTATGGCTACACCTTC.

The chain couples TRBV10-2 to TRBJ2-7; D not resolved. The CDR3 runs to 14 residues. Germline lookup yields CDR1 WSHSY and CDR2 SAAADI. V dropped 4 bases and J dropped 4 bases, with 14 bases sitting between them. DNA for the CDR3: TGCGCCAGCAGTGTGGACGCTGTTTTGTACGAGCAGTACTTC. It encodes CASSVDAVLYEQYF.

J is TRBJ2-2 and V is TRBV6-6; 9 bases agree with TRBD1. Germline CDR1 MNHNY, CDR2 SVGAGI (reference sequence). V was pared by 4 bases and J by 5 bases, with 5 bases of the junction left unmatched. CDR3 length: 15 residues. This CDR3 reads CASSFHRGQTGELFF. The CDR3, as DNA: TGTGCCAGCAGTTTTCACAGGGGGCAAACCGGGGAGCTGTTTTTT.

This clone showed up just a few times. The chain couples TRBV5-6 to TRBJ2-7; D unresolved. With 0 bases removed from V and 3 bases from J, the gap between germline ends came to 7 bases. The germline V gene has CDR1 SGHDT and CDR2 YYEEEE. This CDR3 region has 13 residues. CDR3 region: CASSLVVRYEQYF. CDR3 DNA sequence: TGTGCCAGCAGCTTGGTTGTCCGCTACGAGCAGTACTTC.

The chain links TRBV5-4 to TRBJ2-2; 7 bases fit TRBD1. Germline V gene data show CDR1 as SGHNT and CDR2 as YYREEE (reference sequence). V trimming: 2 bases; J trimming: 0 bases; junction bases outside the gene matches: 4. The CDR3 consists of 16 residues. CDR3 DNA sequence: TGTGCCAGCAGCTTCGTGGGGACAGCGAACACCGGGGAGCTGTTTTTT. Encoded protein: CASSFVGTANTGELFF. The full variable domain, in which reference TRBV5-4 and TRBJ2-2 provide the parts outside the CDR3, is ETGVTQSPTHLIKTRGQQVTLRCSSQSGHNTVSWYQQALGQGPQFIFQYYREEENGRGNFPPRFSGLQFPNYSSELNVNALELDDSALYLCASSFVGTANTGELFFGEGSRLTVL.

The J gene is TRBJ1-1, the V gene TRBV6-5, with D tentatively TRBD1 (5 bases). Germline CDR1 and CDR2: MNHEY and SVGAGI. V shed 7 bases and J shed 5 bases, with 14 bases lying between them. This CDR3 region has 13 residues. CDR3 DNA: TGTGCCAGCACGACCCGCGGGGGGACTGAAGCTTTCTTT. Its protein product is CASTTRGGTEAFF.

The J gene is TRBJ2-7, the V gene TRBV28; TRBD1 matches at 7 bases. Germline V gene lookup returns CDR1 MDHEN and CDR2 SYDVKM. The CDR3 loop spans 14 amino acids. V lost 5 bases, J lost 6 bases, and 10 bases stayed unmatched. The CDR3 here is CASSPDRVLREQYF. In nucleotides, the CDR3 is TGTGCCAGCAGTCCCGACAGGGTCCTCCGCGAGCAGTACTTC.

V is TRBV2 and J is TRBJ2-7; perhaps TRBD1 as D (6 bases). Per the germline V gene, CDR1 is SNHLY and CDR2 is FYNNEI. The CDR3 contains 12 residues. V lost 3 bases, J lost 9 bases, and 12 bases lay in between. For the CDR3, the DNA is TGTGCCAGCAGTGATCCTGGGACAAGGCAGTACTTC. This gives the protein CASSDPGTRQYF.

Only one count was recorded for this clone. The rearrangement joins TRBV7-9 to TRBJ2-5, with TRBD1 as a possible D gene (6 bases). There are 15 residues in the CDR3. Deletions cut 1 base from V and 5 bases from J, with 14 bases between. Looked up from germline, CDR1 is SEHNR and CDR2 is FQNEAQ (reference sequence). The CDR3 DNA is TGTGCCAGCAGCTTAGAGGGGGTCCTGAGTGAGACCCAGTACTTC. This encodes CASSLEGVLSETQYF.

For the CDR3, the DNA is TGTGCCAGCAGCTTAACGGGGGCGGTTTTGGGTCCCTACGAGCAGTACTTC. It encodes CASSLTGAVLGPYEQYF. The chain links TRBV7-9 to TRBJ2-7; D may be TRBD1 or TRBD2 (6 bases each). The CDR3 loop spans 17 amino acids. Germline values: CDR1 SEHNR, CDR2 FQNEAQ (reference sequence). V lost 2 bases and J lost 2, with 19 bases in between. Full variable domain (remainder filled in from reference TRBV7-9 and TRBJ2-7): DTGVSQNPRHKITKRGQNVTFRCDPISEHNRLYWYRQTLGQGPEFLTYFQNEAQLEKSRLLSDRFSAERPKGSFSTLEIQRTEQGDSAMYLCASSLTGAVLGPYEQYFGPGTRLTVT.

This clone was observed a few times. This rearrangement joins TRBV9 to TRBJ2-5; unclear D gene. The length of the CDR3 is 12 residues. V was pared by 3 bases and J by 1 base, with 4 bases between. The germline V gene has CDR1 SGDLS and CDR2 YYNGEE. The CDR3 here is CASSGVQETQYF. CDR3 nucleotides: TGTGCCAGCAGCGGTGTCCAAGAGACCCAGTACTTC.

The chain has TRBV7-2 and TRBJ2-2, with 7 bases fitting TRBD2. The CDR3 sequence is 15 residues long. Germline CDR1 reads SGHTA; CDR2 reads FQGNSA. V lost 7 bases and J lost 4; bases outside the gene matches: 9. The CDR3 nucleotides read TGTGCCAGCACCCCTTTGAGCGGGACCACCGGGGAGCTGTTTTTT. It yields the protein CASTPLSGTTGELFF.

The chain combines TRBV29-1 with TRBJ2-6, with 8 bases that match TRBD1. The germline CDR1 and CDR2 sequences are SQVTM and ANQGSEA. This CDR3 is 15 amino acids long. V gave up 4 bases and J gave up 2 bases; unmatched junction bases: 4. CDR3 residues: CSVAQGAAGANVLTF. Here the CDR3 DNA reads TGCAGCGTTGCCCAGGGGGCAGCTGGGGCCAACGTCCTGACTTTC.

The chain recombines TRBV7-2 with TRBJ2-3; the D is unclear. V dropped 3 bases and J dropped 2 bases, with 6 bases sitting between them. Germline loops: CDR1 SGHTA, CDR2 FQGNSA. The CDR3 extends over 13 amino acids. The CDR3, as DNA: TGTGCCAGCAGCTTCATCTACACAGATACGCAGTATTTT. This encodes CASSFIYTDTQYF.

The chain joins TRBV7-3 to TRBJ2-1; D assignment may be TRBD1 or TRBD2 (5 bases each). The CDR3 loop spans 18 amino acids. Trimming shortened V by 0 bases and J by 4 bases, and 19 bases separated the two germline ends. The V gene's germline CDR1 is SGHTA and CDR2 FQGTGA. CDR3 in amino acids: CASSLTGWLGESYNEQFF. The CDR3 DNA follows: TGTGCCAGCAGCTTAACAGGCTGGTTAGGGGAGTCTTACAATGAGCAGTTCTTC.

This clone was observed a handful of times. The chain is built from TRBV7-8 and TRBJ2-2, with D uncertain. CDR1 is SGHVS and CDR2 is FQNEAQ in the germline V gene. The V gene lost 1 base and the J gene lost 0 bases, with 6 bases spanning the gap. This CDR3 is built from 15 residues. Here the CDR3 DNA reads TGTGCCAGCAGCTTAGTCAGGACGAACACCGGGGAGCTGTTTTTT. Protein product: CASSLVRTNTGELFF.

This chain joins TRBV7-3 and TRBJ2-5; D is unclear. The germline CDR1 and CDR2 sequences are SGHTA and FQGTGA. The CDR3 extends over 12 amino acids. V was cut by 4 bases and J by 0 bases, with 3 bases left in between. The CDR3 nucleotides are TGTGCCAGCAGCTCCAACCAAGAGACCCAGTACTTC. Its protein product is CASSSNQETQYF. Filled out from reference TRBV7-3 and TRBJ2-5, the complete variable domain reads GAGVSQTPSNKVTEKGKYVELRCDPISGHTALYWYRQSLGQGPEFLIYFQGTGAADDSGLPNDRFFAVRPEGSVSTLKIQRTERGDSAVYLCASSSNQETQYFGPGTRLLVL.

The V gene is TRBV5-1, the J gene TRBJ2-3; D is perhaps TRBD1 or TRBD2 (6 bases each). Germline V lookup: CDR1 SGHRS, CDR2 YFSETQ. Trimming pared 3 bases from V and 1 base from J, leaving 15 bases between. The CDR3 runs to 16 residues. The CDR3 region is CASSYQTGGGTDTQYF. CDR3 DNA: TGCGCCAGCAGCTACCAGACAGGAGGGGGCACAGATACGCAGTATTTT.

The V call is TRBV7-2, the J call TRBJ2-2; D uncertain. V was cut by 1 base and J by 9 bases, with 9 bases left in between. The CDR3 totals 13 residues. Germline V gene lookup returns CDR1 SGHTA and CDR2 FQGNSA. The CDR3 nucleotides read TGTGCCAGCAGCTTAGAGTATCAGCGGGAGCTGTTTTTT. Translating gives CASSLEYQRELFF.

CDR3 region: CASSLAGGTYNEQFF. DNA of the CDR3: TGTGCCAGCAGCTTAGCGGGAGGAACCTACAATGAGCAGTTCTTC. The rearrangement links TRBV7-2 to TRBJ2-1; D is perhaps TRBD2 (6 bases). The CDR3 is 15 amino acids. The V gene's germline CDR1 is SGHTA and CDR2 FQGNSA. With 0 bases removed from V and 2 bases from J, the gap between germline ends came to 8 bases.